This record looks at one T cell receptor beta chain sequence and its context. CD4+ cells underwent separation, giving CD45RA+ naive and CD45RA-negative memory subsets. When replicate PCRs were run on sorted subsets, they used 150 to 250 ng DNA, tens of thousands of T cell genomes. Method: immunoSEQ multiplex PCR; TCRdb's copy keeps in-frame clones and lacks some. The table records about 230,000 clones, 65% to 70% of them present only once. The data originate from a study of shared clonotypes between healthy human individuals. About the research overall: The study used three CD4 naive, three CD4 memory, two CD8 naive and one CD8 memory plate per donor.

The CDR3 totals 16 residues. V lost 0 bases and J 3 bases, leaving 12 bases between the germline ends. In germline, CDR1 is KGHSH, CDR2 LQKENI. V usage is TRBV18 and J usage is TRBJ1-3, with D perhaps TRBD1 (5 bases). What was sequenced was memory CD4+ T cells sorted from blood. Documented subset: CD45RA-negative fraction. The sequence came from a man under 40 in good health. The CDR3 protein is CASSPPARGDGNTIYF. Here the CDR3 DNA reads TGTGCCAGCTCACCACCGGCGAGGGGAGATGGAAACACCATATATTTT.